The 32 T cell receptor beta chains given below trace back to one sample, sequenced in a study of blood T cells in healthy people across ages. Primed by a sample-barcoded 5' primer and a J-beta primer mix, a second PCR proceeded for roughly 7 to 12 cycles. A single record per CDR3 protein comes from TCRdb applying MiXCR to the 5' RACE reads. The sample contains some 1 million distinct CDR3 sequences, more than 40% of which appear only once. The sample was blood. The receptors here all came from a woman aged 60-75 years in good health.

In its sample, this clonotype was seen a few times. The V and J genes are TRBV11-1 and TRBJ2-7; D not certain. In germline, CDR1 is SGHAT, CDR2 FQDESV (reference sequence). The CDR3 loop spans 15 amino acids. V was trimmed by 0 bases and J by 7 bases, leaving 16 bases between them. This CDR3 reads CASSLALDTLGEQYF. As DNA, the CDR3 is TGTGCCAGCAGCTTAGCGCTTGACACCCTGGGGGAGCAGTACTTC.

The rearrangement uses TRBV7-9 and TRBJ2-5; 9 nucleotides match TRBD2. The end of the DNA aligns better with TRBJ2-7, so the J call may be wrong. This CDR3 contains 19 residues. Germline V gene sequence: CDR1 SEHNR, CDR2 FQNEAQ (reference sequence). CDR3 DNA sequence: TGTGCCAGCAGCGCCCGCCCACAGGGATTGGGCGGGAGGGTTTACGAGCAGTACTTC. Amino acid sequence: CASSARPQGLGGRVYEQYF.

The chain has TRBV5-1 and TRBJ2-1; either TRBD1 or TRBD2 may supply D (7 bases each). Germline-derived CDR1 and CDR2 are SGHRS and YFSETQ. Trimming removed 5 bases at V and 3 bases at J, with 15 bases between. CDR3 length: 15 amino acids. The CDR3, as DNA: TGCGCCAGCAGTTTCCAGGGGGGGGACTACAATGAGCAGTTCTTC. It translates to CASSFQGGDYNEQFF. Together with reference TRBV5-1 and TRBJ2-1, the CDR3 gives the full variable domain: KAGVTQTPRYLIKTRGQQVTLSCSPISGHRSVSWYQQTPGQGLQFLFEYFSETQRNKGNFPGRFSGRQFSNSRSEMNVSTLELGDSALYLCASSFQGGDYNEQFFGPGTRLTVL.

This sequence joins TRBV20-1 and TRBJ2-4, with a tentative D call TRBD1 (5 bases). Matching the DNA end better, TRBJ2-7 makes the J call doubtful. Germline V lookup: CDR1 DFQATT, CDR2 SNEGSKA (reference sequence). The CDR3 is 13 residues long. The CDR3 sequence: CSASPQGSNEQYF. The DNA of the CDR3 is TGCAGTGCTAGCCCGCAGGGATCGAACGAGCAGTACTTC.

The rearrangement uses TRBV5-4 and TRBJ2-5; TRBD2 matches at 10 bases. The J call is uncertain, as TRBJ2-7 better fits the DNA end. The CDR3 has 17 residues. Germline values: CDR1 SGHNT, CDR2 YYREEE (reference sequence). The DNA for the CDR3 is TGTGCCAGCAGCTTCGCTAGCGGGAGAAAAGGGTTGGACGAGCAGTACTTC. Translation: CASSFASGRKGLDEQYF.

J is TRBJ2-1 and V is TRBV20-1; 11 bases fit TRBD2. Germline V gene data show CDR1 as DFQATT and CDR2 as SNEGSKA (reference sequence). The CDR3 spans 14 residues. V shed 8 bases and J 7 bases; nucleotides not matched to a gene: 10. This CDR3 is CSTSSGRYTNEQFF. DNA for the CDR3: TGCAGTACCTCTAGCGGGAGGTACACGAATGAGCAGTTCTTC.

The chain links TRBV28 to TRBJ2-3; TRBD2 matches at 8 bases. The CDR3 contains 14 residues. The V and J ends lost 3 bases and 8 bases, in that order; junction bases with no gene match: 7. Germline V gives CDR1 MDHEN, CDR2 SYDVKM. CDR3 amino acids: CASSFHRGGTTQYF. The CDR3 nucleotides read TGTGCCAGCAGTTTTCATCGGGGGGGAACTACGCAGTATTTT.

This clonotype showed up just a few times. The chain combines TRBV10-3 with TRBJ2-1; 11 bases agree with TRBD2. Germline values: CDR1 ENHRY, CDR2 SYGVKD. V dropped 6 bases and J dropped 3; count of bases not matched to a gene: 4. This CDR3 spans 15 amino acids. The CDR3 region has the DNA TGTGCCATCAGCCGGGGACTAGCGGACTACAATGAGCAGTTCTTC. This sequence encodes CAISRGLADYNEQFF.

The chain joins TRBV12-3 or TRBV12-4 to TRBJ2-1, with no clear D. V lost 6 bases and J 2 bases, leaving 11 bases between the germline ends. CDR3 length: 14 residues. For the CDR3, the DNA is TGTGCCAGCAGCATGGATAAGACCTACAATGAGCAGTTCTTC. Amino acids: CASSMDKTYNEQFF.

Concerning this clonotype itself: It may be a read error: a sequence one base away is much more abundant. The CDR3 region has the DNA TGCAGCGTTTCCGCAGCCATTGACAGGTCGGAGACCCAGTACTTC. Translation gives CSVSAAIDRSETQYF. V gene TRBV29-1 combines with J gene TRBJ2-4, with D tentatively TRBD1 (6 bases). The DNA end is a closer match to TRBJ2-5, so the J assignment may be wrong. The CDR3 spans 15 residues. Germline lookup yields CDR1 SQVTM and CDR2 ANQGSEA.

This clonotype was seen once. The rearrangement uses TRBV6-2 or TRBV6-3 and TRBJ1-2, with 9 bases aligning to TRBD1. With V trimmed by 5 bases and J by 4 bases, 5 bases remained unmatched. CDR1 and CDR2 (germline): MNHEY, SVGEGT. The CDR3 extends over 14 amino acids. The CDR3 bases are TGTGCCAGCAGTGACAGGGACAGGGCCTATGGCTACACCTTC. It encodes CASSDRDRAYGYTF.

The chain recombines TRBV20-1 with TRBJ2-3, with TRBD1 as a possible D gene (5 bases). The V gene's germline CDR1 is DFQATT and CDR2 SNEGSKA (reference sequence). The CDR3 consists of 14 residues. The ends were cut back, 4 bases at V and 2 bases at J, with 13 bases in the middle. The CDR3 protein is CSAKTELITDTQYF. CDR3 DNA sequence: TGCAGTGCTAAGACAGAGCTGATCACAGATACGCAGTATTTT.

V usage is TRBV27 and J usage is TRBJ2-7; no clear D. CDR3 size: 13 residues. V shed 3 bases and J shed 1 base, with 7 bases lying between them. The V gene's germline CDR1 is MNHEY and CDR2 SMNVEV (reference sequence). This chain's CDR3 is CASSFSESYEQYF. The CDR3 DNA reads as TGTGCCAGCAGTTTTTCGGAATCCTACGAGCAGTACTTC.

The chain joins TRBV7-8 to TRBJ2-7; no clear D gene. V gave up 5 bases and J gave up 5 bases, with 13 bases separating them. The germline CDR1 and CDR2 sequences are SGHVS and FQNEAQ. The CDR3 loop spans 13 amino acids. The CDR3 sequence: CASSHAPRDEQYF. CDR3 nucleotides: TGTGCCAGCAGCCACGCCCCACGTGACGAGCAGTACTTC. Variable domain in full (rest from reference TRBV7-8 and TRBJ2-7): GAGVSQSPRYKVAKRGQDVALRCDPISGHVSLFWYQQALGQGPEFLTYFQNEAQLDKSGLPSDRFFAERPEGSVSTLKIQRTQQEDSAVYLCASSHAPRDEQYFGPGTRLTVT.

The V and J genes are TRBV3-1 and TRBJ2-2, with a tentative D call TRBD2 (6 bases). Germline V gene data show CDR1 as LGHDT and CDR2 as YNNKEL (reference sequence). The CDR3 extends over 16 amino acids. The germline V and J ends were trimmed by 3 bases and 1 base, with 12 bases remaining between them. The CDR3 DNA reads TGTGCCAGCAGCCAGGCGGGGAGCGGGAACACCGGGGAGCTGTTTTTT. Protein product: CASSQAGSGNTGELFF.

This clonotype was observed a single time. The genes are TRBV27 and TRBJ2-5, with D unresolved. Germline loops: CDR1 MNHEY, CDR2 SMNVEV (reference sequence). Deletions cut 5 bases from V and 4 bases from J, with 14 bases between. There are 14 residues in the CDR3. The chain's CDR3 is CASSAPSSRETQYF. The CDR3 DNA is TGTGCCAGCAGTGCCCCGAGTTCAAGAGAGACCCAGTACTTC.

As DNA, the CDR3 is TGTGCCAGCAGCTTAGGGACAGGGATGCGGCAGTACTTC. This gives the protein CASSLGTGMRQYF. The rearrangement joins TRBV7-3 to TRBJ2-5, with TRBD1 matching 9 bases. V lost 2 bases to trimming and J lost 11 bases; unmatched junction nucleotides: 6. CDR1 SGHTA and CDR2 FQGTGA come from the germline V gene. The CDR3 contains 13 residues.

As DNA, the CDR3 is TGTGCCACCGGTCTTACAGTGCATCGCAATGAGCAGTACTTC. Translated, it gives CATGLTVHRNEQYF. The V gene is TRBV15, the J gene TRBJ2-1, with D uncertain. The better agreement between TRBJ2-7 and the DNA end casts doubt on the J call. CDR1 is LNHNV, CDR2 YYDKDF, per germline (reference sequence). The CDR3 is 14 residues long.

This chain uses TRBV5-1 with TRBJ2-1; tentatively, D is TRBD1 or TRBD2 (5 bases each). The CDR3 totals 15 residues. V lost 2 bases and J lost 3, with 12 bases in between. Per the germline V gene, CDR1 is SGHRS and CDR2 is YFSETQ. CDR3 nucleotides: TGCGCCAGCAGCTTCGGGAATAGGGGCTACAATGAGCAGTTCTTC. Translation gives CASSFGNRGYNEQFF.

This clonotype turned up a few times. J is TRBJ2-5 and V is TRBV5-1, with D possibly being TRBD1 (6 bases). Germline values: CDR1 SGHRS, CDR2 YFSETQ. V lost 0 bases to trimming and J lost 2 bases, with 14 bases between them. This CDR3 has 16 amino acids. The CDR3 loop reads CASSLGKTGVQETQYF. The CDR3 DNA sequence: TGCGCCAGCAGCTTGGGAAAGACAGGAGTTCAAGAGACCCAGTACTTC.

The genes are TRBV19 and TRBJ2-7; 9 bases fit TRBD1. V trimming: 4 bases; J trimming: 6 bases; junction bases outside the gene matches: 4. The CDR3 runs to 13 residues. The V gene's germline CDR1 is LNHDA and CDR2 SQIVND (reference sequence). DNA for the CDR3: TGTGCCAGTAGTAATACAGGGGGCCGCGAGCAGTACTTC. The encoded protein is CASSNTGGREQYF.

In this sample, this clonotype turned up a few times. V gene TRBV3-1 combines with J gene TRBJ2-4, with D possibly TRBD2 on 6 matching bases. Trimming stripped 8 bases from V and 0 bases from J, with 11 bases between. The germline gives CDR1 LGHDT, CDR2 YNNKEL (reference sequence). This CDR3 has 14 residues. CDR3 sequence reads: CASSGALAKNIQYF. The CDR3 DNA is TGTGCCAGCTCGGGAGCACTAGCCAAAAACATTCAGTACTTC.

Only one count was recorded for this clonotype. A read error may account for a junction end that differs from germline. The chain couples TRBV20-1 to TRBJ2-3, with a possible D match to TRBD2 (6 bases). CDR1 DFQATT and CDR2 SNEGSKA come from the germline V gene (reference sequence). The CDR3 has 16 residues. The CDR3 bases are TGCAGTGCTAGAGACCAATCGGGGGATAGCACAGATGCGCAGTATTTT. This sequence encodes CSARDQSGDSTDAQYF.

The chain is built from TRBV2 and TRBJ1-5; possibly TRBD1 for D (6 bases). Germline V gene data show CDR1 as SNHLY and CDR2 as FYNNEI. V was trimmed by 8 bases and J by 5 bases, leaving 19 bases between them. The CDR3 is made up of 15 amino acids. CDR3 region: CASSQGGGGDQPQHF. For the CDR3, the DNA is TGTGCCAGCTCTCAAGGGGGGGGTGGGGATCAGCCCCAGCATTTT. Looking up the rest from reference TRBV2 and TRBJ1-5 gives the full variable domain: EPEVTQTPSHQVTQMGQEVILRCVPISNHLYFYWYRQILGQKVEFLVSFYNNEISEKSEIFDDQFSVERPDGSNFTLKIRSTKLEDSAMYFCASSQGGGGDQPQHFGDGTRLSIL.

This clonotype was seen a few times. The chain combines TRBV29-1 with TRBJ1-5, with D perhaps matching TRBD1 (6 bases). V was clipped by 7 bases and J by 5 bases, with 18 bases between them. The CDR3 extends over 14 amino acids. From germline, CDR1 is SQVTM and CDR2 ANQGSEA. CDR3 sequence (DNA): TGCAGCGCCCCAAGCGGGGGGGGGCATCAGCCCCAGCATTTT. As protein: CSAPSGGGHQPQHF.

The genes are TRBV7-2 and TRBJ1-1; D might be TRBD1 (5 bases). The V end lost 2 bases, the J end lost 5 bases, and 15 bases lay between the germline ends. The CDR3 consists of 15 residues. CDR1 is SGHTA, CDR2 FQGNSA, per germline. The CDR3, as DNA: TGTGCCAGCAGCTTAAGGGGTCTCGTTGGGACTGAAGCTTTCTTT. This encodes CASSLRGLVGTEAFF. Variable domain in full (rest from reference TRBV7-2 and TRBJ1-1): GAGVSQSPSNKVTEKGKDVELRCDPISGHTALYWYRQSLGQGLEFLIYFQGNSAPDKSGLPSDRFSAERTGGSVSTLTIQRTQQEDSAVYLCASSLRGLVGTEAFFGQGTRLTVV.

The chain is built from TRBV28 and TRBJ2-1; D perhaps matches TRBD2 (6 bases). V shed 7 bases and J shed 8 bases, with 18 bases lying between them. This CDR3 has 14 amino acids. Germline V gives CDR1 MDHEN, CDR2 SYDVKM. CDR3: CASIPGGVYHEQFF. The DNA of the CDR3 is TGTGCCAGCATTCCCGGCGGGGTTTACCATGAGCAGTTCTTC.

This clonotype occurred a few times. This sequence joins TRBV7-8 and TRBJ2-3; D is undetermined. Germline V gene data show CDR1 as SGHVS and CDR2 as FQNEAQ. This CDR3 comprises 13 residues. V was cut by 2 bases and J by 5 bases, with 8 bases left in between. The CDR3, as DNA: TGTGCCAGCAGCTTATCCATCGAAGATACGCAGTATTTT. Encoded protein: CASSLSIEDTQYF.

The chain uses TRBV3-1 and TRBJ2-5; maybe TRBD2 (7 bases). The germline gives CDR1 LGHDT, CDR2 YNNKEL (reference sequence). V was trimmed by 0 bases and J by 4 bases, leaving 12 bases between them. The CDR3 runs to 15 residues. CDR3 region: CASSQDYREGETQYF. CDR3 sequence (DNA): TGTGCCAGCAGCCAAGATTACAGGGAGGGAGAGACCCAGTACTTC.

This rearrangement joins TRBV12-3 or TRBV12-4 to TRBJ2-5, with 7 bases identical to TRBD1. The end of the DNA fits TRBJ2-7 better, so the J call may be wrong. CDR3 size: 14 residues. As DNA, the CDR3 is TGTGCCAGCAGTTTAACAGGGGCCTTCTACGAGCAGTACTTC. Amino acids: CASSLTGAFYEQYF.

V gene TRBV15 combines with J gene TRBJ2-7; 11 bases line up with TRBD1. Germline values: CDR1 LNHNV, CDR2 YYDKDF (reference sequence). The CDR3 runs 14 residues. Losses at the gene ends were 5 bases for V and 3 bases for J; bases not matched to a gene: 3. CDR3 amino acids: CATSPGTGGYEQYF. CDR3 sequence (DNA): TGTGCCACCAGCCCAGGGACAGGGGGCTACGAGCAGTACTTC.

The J gene is TRBJ2-4, the V gene TRBV20-1, with TRBD1 matching 9 bases. Matching the DNA end better, TRBJ2-7 makes the J call doubtful. The CDR3 covers 14 residues. The germline V gene has CDR1 DFQATT and CDR2 SNEGSKA (reference sequence). The DNA of the CDR3 is TGCAGTGCTTTCTCGGGACAGGGAGACTACGAGCAGTACTTC. This translates into CSAFSGQGDYEQYF.